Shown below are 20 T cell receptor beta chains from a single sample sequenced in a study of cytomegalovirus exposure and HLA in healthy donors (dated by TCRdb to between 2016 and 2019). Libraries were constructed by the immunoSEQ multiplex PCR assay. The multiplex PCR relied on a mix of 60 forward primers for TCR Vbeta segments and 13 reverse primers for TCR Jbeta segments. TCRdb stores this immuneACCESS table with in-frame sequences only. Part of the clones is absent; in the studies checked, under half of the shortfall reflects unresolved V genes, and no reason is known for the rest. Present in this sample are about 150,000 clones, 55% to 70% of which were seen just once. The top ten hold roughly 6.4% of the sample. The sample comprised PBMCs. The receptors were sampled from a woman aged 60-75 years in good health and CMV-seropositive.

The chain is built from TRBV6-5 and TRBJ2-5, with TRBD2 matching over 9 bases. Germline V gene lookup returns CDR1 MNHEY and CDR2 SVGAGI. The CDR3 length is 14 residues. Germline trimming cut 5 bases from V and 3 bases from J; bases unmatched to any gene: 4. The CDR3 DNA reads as TGTGCCAGCAGTAGAATAGCGGGAGAAGAGACCCAGTACTTC. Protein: CASSRIAGEETQYF.

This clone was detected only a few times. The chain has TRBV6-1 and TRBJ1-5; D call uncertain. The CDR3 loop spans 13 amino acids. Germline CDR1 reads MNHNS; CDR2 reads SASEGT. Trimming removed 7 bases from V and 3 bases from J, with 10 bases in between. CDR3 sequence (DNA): TGTGCCAGCAAGGTACAGCCCAATCAGCCCCAGCATTTT. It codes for CASKVQPNQPQHF.

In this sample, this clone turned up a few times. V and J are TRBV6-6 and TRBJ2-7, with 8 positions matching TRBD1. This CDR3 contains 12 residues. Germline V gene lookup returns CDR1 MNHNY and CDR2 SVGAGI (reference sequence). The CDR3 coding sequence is TGTGGGAGGCGGACAGGGCTTGAGGAGCAGTACTTC. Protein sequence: CGRRTGLEEQYF.

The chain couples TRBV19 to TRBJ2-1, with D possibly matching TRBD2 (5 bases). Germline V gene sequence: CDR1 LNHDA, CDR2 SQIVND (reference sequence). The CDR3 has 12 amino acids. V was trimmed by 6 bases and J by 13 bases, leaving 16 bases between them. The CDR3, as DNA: TGTGCCAGTAGCCTCTCGGGGTACAATCAGTTCTTC. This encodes CASSLSGYNQFF. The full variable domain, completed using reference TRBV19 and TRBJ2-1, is DGGITQSPKYLFRKEGQNVTLSCEQNLNHDAMYWYRQDPGQGLRLIYYSQIVNDFQKGDIAEGYSVSREKKESFPLTVTSAQKNPTAFYLCASSLSGYNQFFGPGTRLTVL.

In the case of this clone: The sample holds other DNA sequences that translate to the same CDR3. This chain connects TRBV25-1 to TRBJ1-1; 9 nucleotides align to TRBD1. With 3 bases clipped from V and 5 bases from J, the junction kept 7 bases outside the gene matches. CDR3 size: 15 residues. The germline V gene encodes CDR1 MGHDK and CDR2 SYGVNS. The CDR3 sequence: CASSDGTGWSTEAFF. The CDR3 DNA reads TGTGCCAGCAGTGACGGGACAGGGTGGAGTACTGAAGCTTTCTTT. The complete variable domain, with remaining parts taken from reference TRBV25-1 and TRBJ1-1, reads EADIYQTPRYLVIGTGKKITLECSQTMGHDKMYWYQQDPGMELHLIHYSYGVNSTEKGDLSSESTVSRIRTEHFPLTLESARPSHTSQYLCASSDGTGWSTEAFFGQGTRLTVV.

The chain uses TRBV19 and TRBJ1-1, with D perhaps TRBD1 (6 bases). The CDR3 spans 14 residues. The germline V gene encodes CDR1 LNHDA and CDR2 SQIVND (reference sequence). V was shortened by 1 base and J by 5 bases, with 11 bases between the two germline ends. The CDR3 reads CASSIVQGRTEAFF. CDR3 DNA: TGTGCCAGTAGTATAGTTCAGGGGCGTACTGAAGCTTTCTTT.

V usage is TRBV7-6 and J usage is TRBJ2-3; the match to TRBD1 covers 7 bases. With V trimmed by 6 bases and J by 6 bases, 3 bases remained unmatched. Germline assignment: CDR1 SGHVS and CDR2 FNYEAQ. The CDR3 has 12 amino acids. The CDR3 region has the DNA TGTGCCAGCAGTCAGGGGGAGGATACGCAGTATTTT. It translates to CASSQGEDTQYF. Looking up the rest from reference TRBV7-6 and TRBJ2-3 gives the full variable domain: GAGVSQSPRYKVTKRGQDVALRCDPISGHVSLYWYRQALGQGPEFLTYFNYEAQQDKSGLPNDRFSAERPEGSISTLTIQRTEQRDSAMYRCASSQGEDTQYFGPGTRLTVL.

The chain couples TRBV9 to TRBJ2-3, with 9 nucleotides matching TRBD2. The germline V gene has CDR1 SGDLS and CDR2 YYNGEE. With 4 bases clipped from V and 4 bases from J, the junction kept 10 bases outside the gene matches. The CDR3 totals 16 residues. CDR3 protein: CASSFQAGGFADTQYF. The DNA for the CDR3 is TGTGCCAGCAGCTTCCAAGCGGGAGGTTTCGCAGATACGCAGTATTTT.

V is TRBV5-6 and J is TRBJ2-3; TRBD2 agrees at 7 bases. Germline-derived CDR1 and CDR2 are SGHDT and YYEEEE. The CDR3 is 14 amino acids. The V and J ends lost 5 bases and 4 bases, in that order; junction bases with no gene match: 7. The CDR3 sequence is CASREGGAADTQYF. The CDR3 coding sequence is TGTGCCAGCAGGGAGGGAGGGGCGGCAGATACGCAGTATTTT.

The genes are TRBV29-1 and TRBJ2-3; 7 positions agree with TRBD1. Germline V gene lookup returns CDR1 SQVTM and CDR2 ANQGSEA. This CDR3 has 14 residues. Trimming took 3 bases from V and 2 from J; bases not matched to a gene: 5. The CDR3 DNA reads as TGCAGCGTTGAGAGAGGGACAGTCACAGATACGCAGTATTTT. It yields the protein CSVERGTVTDTQYF.

The CDR3 loop is CASSHQGQPLYYSISGNTIYF. The CDR3 DNA sequence: TGTGCCAGCAGTCACCAGGGACAGCCTCTATACTATTCTATCTCTGGAAACACCATATATTTT. The rearrangement joins TRBV28 to TRBJ1-3, with 7 bases fitting TRBD1. Germline CDR1 is MDHEN and CDR2 is SYDVKM. The junction had 22 bases not matched to a gene; V was cut back by 5 bases and J by 0 bases. CDR3 length: 21 amino acids.

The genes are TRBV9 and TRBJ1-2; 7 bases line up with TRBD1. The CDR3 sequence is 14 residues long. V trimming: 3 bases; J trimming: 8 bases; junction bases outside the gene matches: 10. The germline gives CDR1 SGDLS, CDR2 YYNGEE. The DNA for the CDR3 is TGTGCCAGCAGCGCCGGGACAGATATCAAAGGCTACACCTTC. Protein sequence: CASSAGTDIKGYTF.

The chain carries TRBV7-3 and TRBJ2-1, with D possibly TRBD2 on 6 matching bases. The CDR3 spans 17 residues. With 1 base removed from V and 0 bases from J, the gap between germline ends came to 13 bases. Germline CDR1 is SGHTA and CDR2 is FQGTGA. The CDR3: CASSLISGLSSYNEQFF. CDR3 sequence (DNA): TGTGCCAGCAGCTTAATAAGCGGGTTGAGCTCCTACAATGAGCAGTTCTTC.

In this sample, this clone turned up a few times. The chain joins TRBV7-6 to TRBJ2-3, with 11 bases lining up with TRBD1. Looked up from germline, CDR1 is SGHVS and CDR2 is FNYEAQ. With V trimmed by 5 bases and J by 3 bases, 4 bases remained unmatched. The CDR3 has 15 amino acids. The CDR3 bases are TGTGCCAGCAGCCGGACAGGGGGCGGGACAGATACGCAGTATTTT. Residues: CASSRTGGGTDTQYF.

CDR3 region: CASSRRVGGGEAFF. The CDR3 DNA follows: TGTGCCAGCAGCCGGAGAGTGGGGGGAGGTGAAGCTTTCTTT. The chain links TRBV5-6 to TRBJ1-1, with D tentatively TRBD1 (5 bases). Trimming shortened V by 4 bases and J by 7 bases, and 17 bases separated the two germline ends. Germline CDR1 reads SGHDT; CDR2 reads YYEEEE. This CDR3 spans 14 amino acids.

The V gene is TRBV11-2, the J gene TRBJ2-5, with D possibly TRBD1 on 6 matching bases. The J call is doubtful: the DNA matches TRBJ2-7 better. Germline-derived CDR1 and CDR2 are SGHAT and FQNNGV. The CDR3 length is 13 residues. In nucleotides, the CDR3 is TGTGCCAGCAGCTTAAACAGGGATTACGAGCAGTACTTC. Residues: CASSLNRDYEQYF.

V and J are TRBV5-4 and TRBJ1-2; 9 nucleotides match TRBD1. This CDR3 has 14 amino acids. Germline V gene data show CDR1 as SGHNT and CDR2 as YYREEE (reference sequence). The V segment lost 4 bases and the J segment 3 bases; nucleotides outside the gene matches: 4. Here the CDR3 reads CASSARQGDYGYTF. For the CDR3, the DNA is TGTGCCAGCAGCGCAAGACAGGGGGACTATGGCTACACCTTC.

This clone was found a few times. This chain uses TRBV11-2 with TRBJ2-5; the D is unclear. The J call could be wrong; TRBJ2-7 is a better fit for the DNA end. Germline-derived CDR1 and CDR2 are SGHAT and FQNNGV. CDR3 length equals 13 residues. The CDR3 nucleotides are TGTGCCAGCAGCTTGGCTAGCTCCTACGAGCAGTACTTC. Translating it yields CASSLASSYEQYF.

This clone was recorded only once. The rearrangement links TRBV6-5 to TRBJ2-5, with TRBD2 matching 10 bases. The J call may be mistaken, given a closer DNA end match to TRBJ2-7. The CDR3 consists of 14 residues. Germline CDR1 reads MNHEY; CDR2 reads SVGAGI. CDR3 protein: CASSYELAGYEQYF. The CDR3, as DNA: TGTGCCAGCAGTTACGAACTAGCGGGATACGAGCAGTACTTC.

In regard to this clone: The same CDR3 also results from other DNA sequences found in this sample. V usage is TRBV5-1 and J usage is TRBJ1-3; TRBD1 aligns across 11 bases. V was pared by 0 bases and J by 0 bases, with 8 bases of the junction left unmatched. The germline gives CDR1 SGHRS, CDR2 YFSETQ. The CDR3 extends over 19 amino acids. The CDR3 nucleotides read TGCGCCAGCAGCTTGGAGGGACAGGGGGTATATTACTCTGGAAACACCATATATTTT. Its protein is CASSLEGQGVYYSGNTIYF.